One sample yielded the 18 T cell receptor beta chains listed below, sequenced in a study of response to subunit inactivated influenza vaccine (dated by TCRdb to about 2018). Receptor amplification or capture employed RT-PCR. The sample was run on an Illumina HiSeq 2500. Using fastp at Q25 and MiXCR, TCRdb reprocessed the public reads and kept productive beta chains. Identical CDR3 protein sequences are pooled into one entry, listed with their most common genes and DNA. In this sample the table shows about 520,000 distinct CDR3 sequences, 25% of which occur a single time. Of the sample, approximately 2% is held by the ten largest clones. This specimen was CD4+ T cells sorted from PBMCs, taken approximately 5 days after vaccination. The receptors were gathered from a man aged 45-65 years who received an inactivated influenza vaccine. Donor details come from another sample of the same person, matched by shared clones.

This clonotype showed up just a few times. V usage is TRBV11-3 and J usage is TRBJ2-1, with 9 bases matching TRBD2. The V gene's germline CDR1 is SGHNT and CDR2 YENEEA. The ends lost 5 bases at V and 8 bases at J; junction bases unmatched: 10. This CDR3 is built from 15 residues. The CDR3 bases are TGTGCCAGCAGCCTTAGCGGGGGTTCGGTGGATGAGCAGTTCTTC. Translated: CASSLSGGSVDEQFF.

Worth noting for this clonotype: A read error is likely, as this CDR3 ends without the conserved phenylalanine or tryptophan. The DNA is left out, because the CDR3 cannot be placed on it with certainty; the CDR3 is given as TCRdb lists it. The chain joins TRBV21-1 to TRBJ2-7. TRBV21-1 is given as a pseudogene. Counting both end residues, the CDR3 totals 8 amino acids. The CDR3 spells CASSNTPT.

The chain links TRBV7-8 to TRBJ1-2; no firm D call. The V gene lost 1 base and the J gene lost 0 bases, with 3 bases spanning the gap. CDR3 length equals 13 residues. Germline-derived CDR1 and CDR2 are SGHVS and FQNEAQ. The CDR3 spells CASSLEANYGYTF. The CDR3 DNA is TGTGCCAGCAGCTTAGAAGCTAACTATGGCTACACCTTC.

This clonotype was picked up a small number of times. J is TRBJ2-7 and V is TRBV7-2; tentatively, D is TRBD2 (5 bases). The CDR3 covers 15 residues. Trimming cost V 1 base and J 6 bases, with 16 bases left between them. Germline lookup yields CDR1 SGHTA and CDR2 FQGNSA. The CDR3 region has the DNA TGTGCCAGCAGCTTAGTCGTAGCTAGCTCTCGCGAGCAGTACTTC. Protein sequence: CASSLVVASSREQYF.

In this sample, this clonotype turned up a few times. The gene calls are TRBV20-1 and TRBJ1-2; D perhaps matches TRBD1 (5 bases). V lost 3 bases to trimming and J lost 6 bases, with 11 bases between them. The CDR3 spans 12 residues. Germline CDR1 is DFQATT and CDR2 is SNEGSKA (reference sequence). CDR3 DNA: TGCAGTGCTAGCTCAGAAGGGGATGGCTACACCTTC. Encoded protein: CSASSEGDGYTF.

This clonotype was detected only a few times. J is TRBJ2-5 and V is TRBV10-3; 7 bases align to TRBD1. The junction had 18 bases not matched to a gene; V was cut back by 6 bases and J by 5 bases. Germline lookup yields CDR1 ENHRY and CDR2 SYGVKD. The CDR3 is 17 amino acids. CDR3 sequence: CAIRRSLLDRVGETQYF. The CDR3 DNA reads as TGTGCCATCAGACGAAGCCTCCTAGACAGGGTTGGGGAGACCCAGTACTTC.

This clonotype has more than one count but fewer than ten. The chain recombines TRBV28 with TRBJ1-5; D is undetermined. The CDR3 has 16 residues. The V gene's germline CDR1 is MDHEN and CDR2 SYDVKM. The V and J ends lost 6 bases and 3 bases respectively, with 18 bases between them. The CDR3 sequence is CASRVRMASYNQPQHF. In nucleotides, the CDR3 is TGTGCCAGCAGGGTTCGAATGGCGAGCTACAATCAGCCCCAGCATTTT.

This clonotype turned up a few times. The chain couples TRBV6-5 to TRBJ2-1, with TRBD1 matching over 9 bases. Trimming took 8 bases from V and 8 from J; bases not matched to a gene: 10. This CDR3 is built from 14 residues. Germline V gene sequence: CDR1 MNHEY, CDR2 SVGAGI. CDR3 sequence (DNA): TGTGCCAGCGGATACAGGGGGCGCGGGGATGAGCAGTTCTTC. It is translated as CASGYRGRGDEQFF.

This chain joins TRBV20-1 and TRBJ2-7, with 9 bases aligning to TRBD1. With 6 bases clipped from V and 11 bases from J, the junction kept 14 bases outside the gene matches. The CDR3 loop spans 13 amino acids. Germline V gene data show CDR1 as DFQATT and CDR2 as SNEGSKA (reference sequence). The DNA of the CDR3 is TGCAGTGCAGAACGGGACAGGGAGGGTGTTAAGTACTTC. Its translation is CSAERDREGVKYF.

This clonotype was detected a few times. The genes are TRBV29-1 and TRBJ2-7; maybe TRBD2 (6 bases). The germline V gene has CDR1 SQVTM and CDR2 ANQGSEA. The CDR3 length is 13 residues. CDR3 sequence: CSSRDSSSYEQYF. CDR3 DNA: TGCAGTTCCAGGGACTCCTCATCCTACGAGCAGTACTTC.

V is TRBV10-2 and J is TRBJ1-2; D possibly corresponds to TRBD1 (5 bases). The CDR3 has 13 residues. Trimming removed 3 bases from V and 5 bases from J, with 10 bases in between. The germline V gene has CDR1 WSHSY and CDR2 SAAADI. The CDR3 protein is CASSDREGYGYTF. In nucleotides, the CDR3 is TGCGCCAGCAGTGACAGGGAGGGGTATGGCTACACCTTC.

This clonotype was seen a handful of times. V is TRBV10-3 and J is TRBJ2-3; D uncertain. The V end was cut by 10 bases, the J end by 2 bases, with 19 bases between. From germline, CDR1 is ENHRY and CDR2 SYGVKD. The length of the CDR3 is 15 residues. For the CDR3, the DNA is TGTGCCAGCAAGGGCGCCAGCAGTCCCACAGATACGCAGTATTTT. Encoded protein: CASKGASSPTDTQYF.

This clonotype was detected ten times or more. The chain uses TRBV20-1 and TRBJ2-5; 7 positions agree with TRBD1. Germline V gives CDR1 DFQATT, CDR2 SNEGSKA (reference sequence). Trimming cost V 5 bases and J 2 bases; bases outside gene matches: 5. This CDR3 is 13 amino acids long. In DNA form, the CDR3 reads TGCAGTGCTGAGGACAGGAATCAAGAGACCCAGTACTTC. It is translated as CSAEDRNQETQYF.

This clonotype has more than one count but fewer than ten. The rearrangement links TRBV5-1 to TRBJ1-1, with unresolved D. Germline lookup yields CDR1 SGHRS and CDR2 YFSETQ. V dropped 0 bases and J dropped 1 base, with 7 bases sitting between them. The CDR3 sequence is 14 residues long. CDR3 protein: CASSLAQANTEAFF. CDR3 coding DNA: TGCGCCAGCAGCTTGGCGCAGGCGAACACTGAAGCTTTCTTT. The variable domain in full, completed from reference TRBV5-1 and TRBJ1-1, reads KAGVTQTPRYLIKTRGQQVTLSCSPISGHRSVSWYQQTPGQGLQFLFEYFSETQRNKGNFPGRFSGRQFSNSRSEMNVSTLELGDSALYLCASSLAQANTEAFFGQGTRLTVV.

This chain links TRBV5-1 with TRBJ2-1, with 9 bases lining up with TRBD2. The CDR3 is 18 residues long. V shed 1 base and J 9 bases; nucleotides not matched to a gene: 17. Germline assignment: CDR1 SGHRS and CDR2 YFSETQ. CDR3 residues: CASSLKTYLREGPGEQFF. The CDR3, as DNA: TGCGCCAGCAGCTTGAAAACCTATCTGCGGGAGGGCCCGGGTGAGCAGTTCTTC.

The table lists this clonotype with many counts. V usage is TRBV6-2 or TRBV6-3 and J usage is TRBJ1-5; D unresolved. V lost 0 bases and J lost 2, with 8 bases in between. The CDR3 consists of 15 residues. The germline V gene has CDR1 MNHEY and CDR2 SVGEGT. The CDR3 spells CASSYSFRGNQPQHF. DNA of the CDR3: TGTGCCAGCAGTTACTCATTCCGGGGCAATCAGCCCCAGCATTTT.

The chain employs TRBV20-1 and TRBJ2-1; TRBD1 is a possible D gene (6 bases). The CDR3 is 17 amino acids. Germline V gene lookup returns CDR1 DFQATT and CDR2 SNEGSKA (reference sequence). The V and J ends lost 1 base and 0 bases respectively, with 16 bases between them. The CDR3 region is CSARVRQDPSSYNEQFF. In DNA form, the CDR3 reads TGCAGTGCTAGAGTACGACAGGACCCTAGCTCCTACAATGAGCAGTTCTTC.

The genes are TRBV11-2 and TRBJ2-1; 9 bases line up with TRBD2. V dropped 1 base and J dropped 6; count of bases not matched to a gene: 16. This CDR3 is 19 amino acids long. Germline V gene lookup returns CDR1 SGHAT and CDR2 FQNNGV. The CDR3 DNA sequence: TGTGCCAGCAGCTTAGTCTCGGCTAGCGGGGATTACAGGGGCAATGAGCAGTTCTTC. It encodes CASSLVSASGDYRGNEQFF.